The 13 T cell receptor beta chains presented below share a single source sample, sequenced in a study of blood T cell repertoires in COVID-19. The assay was immunoSEQ multiplex PCR, and TCRdb's table has in-frame clones only and misses some. The sample lists approximately 110,000 clones, about 90% seen once, with approximately 0.81% in the top ten. Sequencing was done on a sample of peripheral blood. These receptors all stem from a woman aged 45-60 years with active or convalescent COVID-19.

This chain joins TRBV5-4 and TRBJ1-1, with D possibly being TRBD1 (5 bases). The CDR3 runs 14 residues. The V end was cut by 4 bases, the J end by 1 base, with 11 bases between. Looked up from germline, CDR1 is SGHNT and CDR2 is YYREEE (reference sequence). The CDR3 here is CASSRGWQNTEAFF. CDR3 nucleotides: TGTGCCAGCAGCCGGGGGTGGCAGAACACTGAAGCTTTCTTT.

This chain uses TRBV3-1 (or the pseudogene TRBV3-2) with TRBJ1-1, with TRBD1 matching 7 bases. With 5 bases clipped from V and 6 bases from J, the junction kept 6 bases outside the gene matches. CDR3 size: 13 residues. Germline V gene lookup returns CDR1 LGHDT and CDR2 YNNKEL (reference sequence). The CDR3 region has the DNA TGTGCCAGCAGCACTGGGACAGCATCTGAAGCTTTCTTT. Its translation is CASSTGTASEAFF.

V gene TRBV30 combines with J gene TRBJ2-2; TRBD2 aligns across 14 bases. CDR1 GTSNPN and CDR2 SVGIG come from the germline V gene (reference sequence). Trimming at V came to 8 bases and at J to 5 bases, leaving 13 bases not matched to a gene. The CDR3 length is 17 residues. In DNA, the CDR3 is TGTGCCGGGAAATACCCGGGACTAGCGGGAGCTACCGGGGAGCTGTTTTTT. This sequence encodes CAGKYPGLAGATGELFF. Using reference TRBV30 and TRBJ2-2 for the parts outside the CDR3, the full variable domain is SQTIHQWPATLVQPVGSPLSLECTVEGTSNPNLYWYRQAAGRGLQLLFYSVGIGQISSEVPQNLSASRPQDRQFILSSKKLLLSDSGFYLCAGKYPGLAGATGELFFGEGSRLTVL.

CDR3 bases: TGTGCCAGCAGTGACTCGGCCGGGACCTCGAATGGCGGGAGGTTCAGCACCGGGGAGCTGTTTTTT. Protein product: CASSDSAGTSNGGRFSTGELFF. The chain is built from TRBV6-4 and TRBJ2-2, with 8 bases aligning to TRBD2. Germline V gene lookup returns CDR1 MRHNA and CDR2 SNTAGT. This CDR3 has 22 residues. Trimming removed 0 bases from V and 4 bases from J; junction bases left unmatched: 22.

The CDR3 nucleotides are TGTGCCACCAGCAGAGAAGGCCCTCGGCGGGATCCCTACAATGAGCAGTTCTTC. This gives the protein CATSREGPRRDPYNEQFF. The rearrangement uses TRBV15 and TRBJ2-1; D might be TRBD2 (6 bases). The CDR3 consists of 18 residues. Per germline, CDR1 LNHNV and CDR2 YYDKDF (reference sequence). Trimming shortened V by 0 bases and J by 2 bases, and 17 bases separated the two germline ends. The whole variable domain, filled in from reference TRBV15 and TRBJ2-1, reads DAMVIQNPRYQVTQFGKPVTLSCSQTLNHNVMYWYQQKSSQAPKLLFHYYDKDFNNEADTPDNFQSRRPNTSFCFLDIRSPGLGDTAMYLCATSREGPRRDPYNEQFFGPGTRLTVL.

This chain joins TRBV18 and TRBJ2-5, with a possible D match to TRBD2 (6 bases). CDR1 and CDR2 (germline): KGHSH, LQKENI. This CDR3 is 15 amino acids long. V was trimmed by 2 bases and J by 4 bases, leaving 14 bases between them. This CDR3 is CASSPLTIGGETQYF. CDR3 nucleotides: TGTGCCAGCTCACCATTAACAATCGGGGGAGAGACCCAGTACTTC. Combining the CDR3 with reference TRBV18 and TRBJ2-5 gives the whole variable domain NAGVMQNPRHLVRRRGQEARLRCSPMKGHSHVYWYRQLPEEGLKFMVYLQKENIIDESGMPKERFSAEFPKEGPSILRIQQVVRGDSAAYFCASSPLTIGGETQYFGPGTRLLVL.

This clone was recorded once. The chain joins TRBV4-3 to TRBJ2-7; the D gene is possibly TRBD2 (5 bases). CDR3 size: 13 residues. Trimming cost V 0 bases and J 8 bases, with 11 bases left between them. The germline CDR1 and CDR2 sequences are LGHNA and YSLEER. This CDR3 reads CASSQDSREQQYF. CDR3 bases: TGCGCCAGCAGCCAAGATTCGAGGGAACAGCAGTACTTC.

The rearrangement uses TRBV5-1 and TRBJ2-5; 8 positions agree with TRBD2. With 2 bases clipped from V and 2 bases from J, the junction kept 5 bases outside the gene matches. CDR1 and CDR2 (germline): SGHRS, YFSETQ. This CDR3 comprises 15 residues. CDR3 nucleotide sequence: TGCGCCAGCAGCTTTTTACTAGCGGAACAAGAGACCCAGTACTTC. It translates to CASSFLLAEQETQYF.

This clone occurred once. This chain connects TRBV19 to TRBJ1-1; the match to TRBD1 covers 7 bases. The length of the CDR3 is 17 residues. With 4 bases clipped from V and 3 bases from J, the junction kept 14 bases outside the gene matches. Germline V gene lookup returns CDR1 LNHDA and CDR2 SQIVND (reference sequence). CDR3 bases: TGTGCCAGTAGTAACAGGGGAAGTTTAATTGGGGACACTGAAGCTTTCTTT. It translates to CASSNRGSLIGDTEAFF.

This clone has more than one count but fewer than ten. The V call is TRBV5-5, the J call TRBJ2-7, with TRBD2 matching 7 bases. V was pared by 5 bases and J by 3 bases, with 5 bases of the junction left unmatched. The CDR3 runs 13 residues. Germline V gene lookup returns CDR1 SGHKS and CDR2 YYEKEE (reference sequence). The CDR3 spells CASSLTSSYEQYF. The CDR3 DNA reads as TGTGCCAGCAGTCTGACTAGCAGCTACGAGCAGTACTTC.

The J gene is TRBJ2-1, the V gene TRBV28; the match to TRBD2 covers 10 bases. V was pared by 7 bases and J by 5 bases, with 11 bases of the junction left unmatched. Germline CDR1 is MDHEN and CDR2 is SYDVKM. The length of the CDR3 is 16 residues. The CDR3 protein is CASITSSGSANNEQFF. CDR3 DNA: TGTGCCAGCATCACTTCTAGCGGGAGCGCCAACAATGAGCAGTTCTTC.

This clone has just one count. The V and J genes are TRBV5-6 and TRBJ1-5; TRBD1 agrees at 8 bases. J was trimmed by 5 bases and V by 5 bases; bases with no gene match: 9. CDR1 SGHDT and CDR2 YYEEEE come from the germline V gene. The CDR3 is 15 residues long. This CDR3 reads CASSRTGTPDQPQHF. The CDR3 DNA is TGTGCCAGCAGTAGGACAGGGACACCGGATCAGCCCCAGCATTTT.

The gene calls are TRBV5-1 and TRBJ1-4; 8 bases agree with TRBD1. J was trimmed by 7 bases and V by 4 bases; bases with no gene match: 9. The CDR3 sequence is 15 residues long. Per the germline V gene, CDR1 is SGHRS and CDR2 is YFSETQ. As DNA, the CDR3 is TGCGCCAGCAGCCCGGATCCGGGACAGGTTGAAAAACTGTTTTTT. Protein sequence: CASSPDPGQVEKLFF.